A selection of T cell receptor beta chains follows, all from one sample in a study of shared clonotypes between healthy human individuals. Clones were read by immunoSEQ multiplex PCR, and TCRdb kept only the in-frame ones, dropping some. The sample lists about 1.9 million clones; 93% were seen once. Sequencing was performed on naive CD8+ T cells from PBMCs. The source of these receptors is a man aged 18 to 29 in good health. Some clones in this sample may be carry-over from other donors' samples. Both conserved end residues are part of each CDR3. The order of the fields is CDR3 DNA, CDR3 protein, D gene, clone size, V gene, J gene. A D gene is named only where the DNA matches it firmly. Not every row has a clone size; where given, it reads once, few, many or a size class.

TGTGCCAGCAGTTCATTAGCGGGAGCGGGTGAGCAGTTCTTC	CASSSLAGAGEQFF	TRBD2	once	TRBV6-5	TRBJ2-1
TGTGCCAGCAGCCCGCTGACAGGGGTCGGCTACACCTTC	CASSPLTGVGYTF	TRBD1	.	TRBV5-6	TRBJ1-2
TGCAGCGTGGAGACTAGCGGGATTTACAATGAGCAGTTCTTC	CSVETSGIYNEQFF	TRBD2	.	TRBV29-1	TRBJ2-1
TGTGCCAGCACCCCCTTGGGGGCCAACGTCCTGACTTTC	CASTPLGANVLTF	.	.	TRBV27	TRBJ2-6
TGTGCCAGCAGCAAACCGGATCCGGGAGGGGGCACAGATACGCAGTATTTT	CASSKPDPGGGTDTQYF	.	.	TRBV21-1	TRBJ2-3
TGTGCCAGCAGCTACGGGACTAGTACGTACGAGCAGTACTTC	CASSYGTSTYEQYF	TRBD2	.	TRBV5-6	TRBJ2-7
TGTGCCAGCAGTCCACTCCGGGGAGGGGGCACTGAAGCTTTCTTT	CASSPLRGGGTEAFF	.	.	TRBV6-1	TRBJ1-1
TGTGCCAGCAGCTTATACAGGGGTTTCTACGAGCAGTACTTC	CASSLYRGFYEQYF	TRBD1	.	TRBV7-2	TRBJ2-7
TGCGCCAGCAGCTTCACAGCGGATAGCACAGATACGCAGTATTTT	CASSFTADSTDTQYF	.	.	TRBV5-1	TRBJ2-3
TGTGCCAGCAGTTTCTTCCCACCCAACGACCGGAACTGGGGGCAGTACTTC	CASSFFPPNDRNWGQYF	.	.	TRBV28	TRBJ2-7
TGTGCCAGCAGCCAAGGGCCGGCTAGTAGCTACGAGCAGTACTTC	CASSQGPASSYEQYF	.	.	TRBV4-2	TRBJ2-7
TGTGCCAGCAGCTCCGACAGAAATCTCTATGGCTACACCTTC	CASSSDRNLYGYTF	.	.	TRBV27	TRBJ1-2
TGTGCCAGCAGTGAAGGGGATTCCCGCACAGATACGCAGTATTTT	CASSEGDSRTDTQYF	.	.	TRBV27	TRBJ2-3
TGTGCCAGCAGTGCCGGGACAGGCGGCGCAGATACGCAGTATTTT	CASSAGTGGADTQYF	TRBD1	.	TRBV27	TRBJ2-3
TGTGCCACCGGGCCGACCTACGAGCAGTACTTC	CATGPTYEQYF	.	.	TRBV15	TRBJ2-7
TGTGCCATCAGTGAGGTACTAGCGGTATACGAGCAGTACTTC	CAISEVLAVYEQYF	TRBD2	once	TRBV10-3	TRBJ2-7
TGTGCCAGCAGTTACCTGACAGGGCACGAGCAGTACTTC	CASSYLTGHEQYF	TRBD1	.	TRBV6-6	TRBJ2-7
TGCAGCGTCCCCGATCCGGGACTAGCGGGAGCTTATTACTTC	CSVPDPGLAGAYYF	TRBD2	.	TRBV29-1	TRBJ2-7
TGTGCCAGCAGTTACTCGATGAAGGGAGGGAGGTATGGCTACACCTTC	CASSYSMKGGRYGYTF	.	.	TRBV6-5	TRBJ1-2
TGTGCCTGGAGGAAAAACCGGGACGGCACCGGGGAGCTGTTTTTT	CAWRKNRDGTGELFF	.	.	TRBV30	TRBJ2-2
TGTGCCAGCAGCCTGGGGATATTGGGCGAAGCTTTCTTT	CASSLGILGEAFF	.	.	TRBV7-9	TRBJ1-1
TGTGCCAGCAGCGGACTAGCGGGCACAGATACGCAGTATTTT	CASSGLAGTDTQYF	TRBD2	.	TRBV27	TRBJ2-3
TGTGCCAGCAGTTTCTATGACGGGGGTAATCAGCCCCAGCATTTT	CASSFYDGGNQPQHF	.	once	TRBV28	TRBJ1-5
TGTGCCAGCAGCCCTACGTATCTAGCGGGAGAGATCACCGGGGAGCTGTTTTTT	CASSPTYLAGEITGELFF	TRBD2	.	TRBV7-8	TRBJ2-2
TGTGCCACCAGCCCGCGGGGTTCCGGTCAGCCCCAGCATTTT	CATSPRGSGQPQHF	.	.	TRBV15	TRBJ1-5
TGTGCCAGCAGGACTAGCGGGAACACCGGGGAGCTGTTTTTT	CASRTSGNTGELFF	TRBD2	once	TRBV27	TRBJ2-2
TGTGCCAGCAGATTCGGGACTAGCGGGAGTGAGCAGTTCTTC	CASRFGTSGSEQFF	TRBD2	.	TRBV27	TRBJ2-1
TGTGCCAGCAGCTTAGGCAGGGGGGCCAAAAACATTCAGTACTTC	CASSLGRGAKNIQYF	TRBD1	once	TRBV13	TRBJ2-4
TGTGCCAGCAGTCCCTTAAAAAGACAGGGACCGGCAGATACGCAGTATTTT	CASSPLKRQGPADTQYF	TRBD1	.	TRBV27	TRBJ2-3
TGCGCCAGCAGCCAGGGGCCCGCCGGGAGGGAGACCTCCTACGAGCAGTACTTC	CASSQGPAGRETSYEQYF	TRBD2	.	TRBV4-3	TRBJ2-7
TGTGCCAGCAGCCCAGGTTTCAGGGACCCCACCGGGGAGCTGTTTTTT	CASSPGFRDPTGELFF	.	.	TRBV11-2	TRBJ2-2